The clone carrying this T cell receptor (beta chain) was counted only a few times. This sample was included in a study of blood T cell repertoires in COVID-19. Sequencing used immunoSEQ multiplex PCR; TCRdb keeps in-frame clones, though not all of them. The sample consists of a few hundred thousand clones, around 91% of them appearing once. The V gene end was trimmed by 1 base and the J gene end by 4 bases; junction bases not matched to a gene: 2. The V gene's germline CDR1 is LGHDT and CDR2 YNNKEL (reference sequence). This CDR3 comprises 15 residues. This TCR came from a woman younger than 35 with acute COVID-19. The V and J genes are TRBV3-1 (or the pseudogene TRBV3-2) and TRBJ2-1; 9 bases fit TRBD1. The sequenced sample consisted of PBMCs or T cells enriched from blood (not recorded which). The CDR3 region is CASSQGGQGYNEQFF. The CDR3 bases are TGTGCCAGCAGCCAAGGAGGACAGGGGTACAATGAGCAGTTCTTC.